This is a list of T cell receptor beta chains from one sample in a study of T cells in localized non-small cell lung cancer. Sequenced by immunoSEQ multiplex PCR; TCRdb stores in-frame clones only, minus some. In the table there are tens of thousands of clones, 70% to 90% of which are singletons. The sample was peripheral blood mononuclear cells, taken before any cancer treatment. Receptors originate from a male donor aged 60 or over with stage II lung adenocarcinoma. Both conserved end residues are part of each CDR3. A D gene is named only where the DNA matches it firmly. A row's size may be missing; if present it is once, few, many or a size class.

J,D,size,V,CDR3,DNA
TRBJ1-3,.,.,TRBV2,CASTRRGSSGNTIYF,TGTGCCAGCACCCGGAGGGGTAGCTCTGGAAACACCATATATTTT
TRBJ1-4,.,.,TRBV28,CASSLERTGTNEKLFF,TGTGCCAGCAGTTTAGAGAGAACAGGGACTAATGAAAAACTGTTTTTT
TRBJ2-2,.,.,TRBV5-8,CASSSGQPAELFF,TGTGCCAGCAGCTCGGGACAACCGGCGGAGCTGTTTTTT
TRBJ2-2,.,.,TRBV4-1,CASSQAASSTGELFF,TGCGCCAGCAGCCAGGCAGCTTCCTCGACAGGGGAGCTGTTTTTT
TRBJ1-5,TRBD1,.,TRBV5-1,CASSLAPQGSNQPQHF,TGCGCCAGCAGCTTGGCCCCACAGGGGAGCAATCAGCCCCAGCATTTT
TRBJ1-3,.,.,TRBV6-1,CASSAIPGTAGNTIYF,TGTGCCAGCAGTGCAATACCAGGGACGGCTGGAAACACCATATATTTT
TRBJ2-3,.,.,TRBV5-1,CASSLTSGGGADTQYF,TGCGCCAGCAGCCTGACCAGCGGAGGGGGCGCAGATACGCAGTATTTT
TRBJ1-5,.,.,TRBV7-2,CASSQRGWRSNQPQHF,TGTGCCAGCAGCCAGCGGGGGTGGAGAAGCAATCAGCCCCAGCATTTT
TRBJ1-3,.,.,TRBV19,CASSDTGSPGNTIYF,TGTGCCAGTAGCGACACAGGGTCACCTGGAAACACCATATATTTT
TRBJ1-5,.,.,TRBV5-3,CARSLVRHQPQHF,TGTGCCAGAAGCTTGGTACGCCATCAGCCCCAGCATTTT
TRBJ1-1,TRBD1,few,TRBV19,CASSPRQGAKTEAFF,TGTGCCAGTAGTCCGAGACAGGGGGCGAAGACTGAAGCTTTCTTT
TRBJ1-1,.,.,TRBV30,CAWSARRGGTEAFF,TGTGCCTGGAGTGCACGCCGGGGGGGCACTGAAGCTTTCTTT
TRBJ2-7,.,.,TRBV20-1,CSARDVGEQYF,TGCAGTGCTAGAGATGTAGGAGAGCAGTACTTC
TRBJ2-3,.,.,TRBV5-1,CASRENVGTDTQYF,TGCGCCAGCAGGGAAAACGTGGGCACAGATACGCAGTATTTT